The present TCR beta chain was sequenced within a study of blood T cells in healthy people across ages (dated by TCRdb to about 2015). The study in broad terms: In model experiments, template switching captured roughly one uniquely barcoded TCR beta cDNA molecule for every two T cells. The study analyzed two additional independent replicas of 1 million unique cDNA reads from the same blood draw for two donors, one aged 18 to 29 and one aged 80 or older. To avoid experimental bias, donors of different ages were spread randomly across the sequencing lanes. Age-related changes in TCR beta repertoire diversity were measured in the study by deep sequencing normalized with unique cDNA molecular identifiers. Donors were grouped into four age groups: young (average roughly 15 years), middle-aged (about 40), aged (62) and long-lived (less than 85).

Looking up the germline V gene yields CDR1 SGHRS and CDR2 YFSETQ. From its cysteine to its phenylalanine, the CDR3 spans 15 amino acids. CDR3 DNA only is kept here, 45 bases in frame from base 1. The library was produced with 5' RACE. The run used an Illumina HiSeq 2500. A second PCR of roughly 7 to 12 cycles was run with a J-beta primer mix and a sample-barcoded 5' primer. Each TCR beta cDNA molecule received a unique molecular identifier from a template-switch 5' adaptor carrying 12 random nucleotides. Each sample yielded at least 3 million CDR3-containing paired-end reads. First-strand cDNA synthesis was performed from all RNA using the Mint cDNA synthesis kit, with priming by a TRBC-specific oligonucleotide. All cDNA was treated with uracil-DNA glycosylase and then went through a first 18-cycle PCR with the universal primers M1SS and BC2_uni_R. As for how the authors treated the data: For normalization, 1 million high-quality reads, each with a distinct molecular identifier, were randomly selected from each sample. Instead of being binned into consensus sequences, reads with shared molecular identifiers were discarded. MiTCR, with a Q25 quality threshold and the strictest error-elimination algorithm, was used for CDR3 identification, clonotype clustering and error correction. A nonparametric unseen species model with Euler transformation was used to estimate a lower bound on total TCR beta diversity. TCRdb took the public reads, trimmed them with fastp at Q25, ran MiXCR for clone calling and kept in-frame beta chains. Identical CDR3 proteins give one entry, which carries the most common genes and DNA. The V and J calls, along with clone size, are taken from TCRdb and not from the paper's own processing. Recorded for this sample are hundreds of thousands of distinct CDR3 sequences; about 62% of them occurred a single time. Of the sample, roughly 26% falls within the top ten clones.

With respect to this clonotype: Its cognate antigen has yet to be identified. One base away there is no much larger clone; base qualities are not given.

Broad study findings and their caveats: Observed TCR beta diversity per million T cells fell roughly linearly with age, and a significant reduction was already apparent by age about 43. Because donor CMV infection status was unknown, age-related changes in expanded clonotypes were potentially confounded. Because profiling used bulk unsorted PBMCs, naive and antigen-experienced compartments could not be compared conclusively. Total diversity estimates from one million sequenced T cells were considered lower bounds and underestimates. Observed TCR beta diversity correlated strongly with the percentage of naive T cells measured by flow cytometry. Compared with the aged group, the long-lived group had more naive CD4+ T cells, fewer expanded clones and increased TCR diversity, suggesting age selection.

Donors were 39 systemically healthy Caucasian individuals from Russia aged roughly 6 to 90 years. Around 9.8 milliliters of peripheral blood were collected from each donor into EDTA-treated Vacutainer tubes. PBMCs were isolated by Ficoll-Paque density-gradient centrifugation, with at least 6 million obtained per sample. Total RNA was extracted from PBMCs with Trizol reagent, with at least 5.5 micrograms obtained per sample. For every donor, an aliquot of PBMCs went through flow cytometry to measure the percentages of naive CD45RAhigh/CD27high T cells. The clonotype was recovered from a young man in good health. Sequences were obtained from blood. The V and J genes are TRBV5-1 and TRBJ2-5; TRBD2 is possibly the D segment (6 matching bases). The J call may be in error: the DNA end matches TRBJ2-7 better. The CDR3 region has the sequence CASRPPGLSGYEQYF. The nucleotide sequence is given as TGCGCCAGCAGGCCCCCGGGACTCAGTGGCTACGAGCAGTACTTC.